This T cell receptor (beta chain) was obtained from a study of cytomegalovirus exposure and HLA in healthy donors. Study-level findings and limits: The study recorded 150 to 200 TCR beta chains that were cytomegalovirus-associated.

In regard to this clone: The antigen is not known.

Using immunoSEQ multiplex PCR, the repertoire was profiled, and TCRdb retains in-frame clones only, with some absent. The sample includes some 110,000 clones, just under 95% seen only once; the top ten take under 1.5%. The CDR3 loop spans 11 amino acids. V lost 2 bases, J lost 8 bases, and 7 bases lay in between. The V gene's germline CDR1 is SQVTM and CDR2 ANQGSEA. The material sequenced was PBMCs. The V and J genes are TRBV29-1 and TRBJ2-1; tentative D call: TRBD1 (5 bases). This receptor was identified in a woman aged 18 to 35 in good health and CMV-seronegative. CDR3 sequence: CSVEPGHEQFF. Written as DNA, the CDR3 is TGCAGCGTTGAACCAGGGCATGAGCAGTTCTTC.